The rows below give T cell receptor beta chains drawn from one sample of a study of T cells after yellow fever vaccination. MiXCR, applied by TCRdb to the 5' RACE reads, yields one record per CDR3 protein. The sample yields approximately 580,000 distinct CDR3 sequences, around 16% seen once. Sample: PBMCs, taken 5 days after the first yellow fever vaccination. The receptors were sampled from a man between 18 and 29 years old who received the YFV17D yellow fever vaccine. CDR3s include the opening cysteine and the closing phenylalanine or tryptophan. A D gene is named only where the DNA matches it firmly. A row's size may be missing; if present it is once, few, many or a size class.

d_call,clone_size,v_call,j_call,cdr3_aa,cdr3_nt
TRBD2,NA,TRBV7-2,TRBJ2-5,CASSLLAGGLDQYF,TGTGCCAGCAGCTTACTAGCGGGGGGGCTGGACCAGTACTTC
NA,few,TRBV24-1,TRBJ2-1,CATGQDKYNEQFF,TGTGCCACCGGGCAGGACAAGTACAATGAGCAGTTCTTC
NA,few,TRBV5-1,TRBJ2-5,CASSPESETQYF,TGCGCCAGCAGCCCGGAATCGGAGACCCAGTACTTC
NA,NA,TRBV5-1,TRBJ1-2,CASSLDAGGYTF,TGCGCCAGCAGCTTGGATGCGGGTGGCTACACCTTC
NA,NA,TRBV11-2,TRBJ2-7,CASSLDAPASYEQYF,TGTGCCAGCAGCTTAGATGCGCCAGCTTCCTACGAGCAGTACTTC
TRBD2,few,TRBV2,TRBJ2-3,CASKGLAEYTQYF,TGTGCCAGCAAGGGACTAGCGGAGTATACGCAGTATTTT
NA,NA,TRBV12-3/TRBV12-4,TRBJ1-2,CASSFVTADGYTF,TGTGCCAGCAGTTTTGTCACAGCCGATGGCTACACCTTC
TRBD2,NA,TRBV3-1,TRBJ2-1,CASSQMTSVGDEQFF,TGTGCCAGCAGCCAAATGACTAGCGTCGGCGATGAGCAGTTCTTC
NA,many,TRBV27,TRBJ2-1,CASSLDRSSYNEQFF,TGTGCCAGCAGCTTAGACCGGAGCTCCTACAATGAGCAGTTCTTC
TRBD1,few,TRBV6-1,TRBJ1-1,CASRQGQDTEAFF,TGTGCCAGCAGACAGGGGCAGGACACTGAAGCTTTCTTT
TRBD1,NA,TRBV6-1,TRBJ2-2,CASRDRGRTGELFF,TGTGCCAGCAGAGACAGGGGTCGGACCGGGGAGCTGTTTTTT
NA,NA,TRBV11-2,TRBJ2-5,CASSSGTSKETQYF,TGTGCCAGCAGCTCCGGGACTTCGAAGGAGACCCAGTACTTC
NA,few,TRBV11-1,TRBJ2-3,CASTVSGAQYF,TGTGCCAGCACCGTATCCGGGGCGCAGTATTTT
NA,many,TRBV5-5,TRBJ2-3,CASQRGASTDTQYF,TGTGCCAGCCAGAGGGGCGCGAGCACAGATACGCAGTATTTT
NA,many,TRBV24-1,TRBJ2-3,CATSFSVAGGDTQYF,TGTGCCACCAGCTTTAGTGTCGCAGGTGGAGATACGCAGTATTTT
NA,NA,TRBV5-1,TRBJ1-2,CASSLVSGNGYTF,TGCGCCAGCAGCTTGGTTTCGGGTAATGGCTACACCTTC
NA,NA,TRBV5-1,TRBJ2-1,CASSSRKGTFGYNEQFF,TGCGCCAGCAGCTCGCGAAAAGGGACCTTTGGCTACAATGAGCAGTTCTTC
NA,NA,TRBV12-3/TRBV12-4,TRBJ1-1,CASRGQSNTEAFF,TGTGCCAGCAGAGGACAGTCGAACACTGAAGCTTTCTTT
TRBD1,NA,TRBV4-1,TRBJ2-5,CASSYRDRAIGETQYF,TGCGCCAGCAGCTACCGGGACAGGGCAATTGGAGAGACCCAGTACTTC
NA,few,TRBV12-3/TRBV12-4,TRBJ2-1,CASSLFGNEQFF,TGTGCCAGCAGTTTATTCGGCAATGAGCAGTTCTTC
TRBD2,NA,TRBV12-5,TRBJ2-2,CASGFQAGPKGGELFF,TGTGCTAGTGGTTTTCAAGCGGGGCCAAAAGGCGGGGAGCTGTTTTTT
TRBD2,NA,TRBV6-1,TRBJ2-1,CASRTTSGASSYNEQFF,TGTGCCAGCAGGACGACTAGCGGGGCCTCCTCCTACAATGAGCAGTTCTTC
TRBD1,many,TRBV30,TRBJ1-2,CAWSRVRQGHGYTF,TGTGCCTGGAGTAGGGTTCGACAGGGCCATGGCTACACCTTC
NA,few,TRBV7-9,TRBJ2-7,CASSSPLQFGYEQYF,TGTGCCAGCAGCTCCCCGTTGCAGTTCGGGTACGAGCAGTACTTC